This paragraph covers one TCR beta chain sequence. The entry originates in a study of pediatric ulcerative colitis. Germline V gives CDR1 SGHDT, CDR2 YYEEEE. V lost 2 bases to trimming and J lost 0 bases, with 13 bases between them. This CDR3 has 16 amino acids. This was a survey-level run. TCRdb's copy holds only in-frame clones and misses some; the assay was immunoSEQ multiplex PCR. The sample includes approximately 60,000 clones, roughly nine tenths seen only once; the top ten take approximately 3.7%. The source material was blood. This sequence originates from a boy aged 10-17 years with severe ulcerative colitis. The V call is TRBV5-6, the J call TRBJ2-3; D is uncertain. This CDR3 reads CASSFSVKQSTDTQYF. The CDR3 DNA reads as TGTGCCAGCAGCTTCTCTGTAAAGCAGAGCACAGATACGCAGTATTTT.